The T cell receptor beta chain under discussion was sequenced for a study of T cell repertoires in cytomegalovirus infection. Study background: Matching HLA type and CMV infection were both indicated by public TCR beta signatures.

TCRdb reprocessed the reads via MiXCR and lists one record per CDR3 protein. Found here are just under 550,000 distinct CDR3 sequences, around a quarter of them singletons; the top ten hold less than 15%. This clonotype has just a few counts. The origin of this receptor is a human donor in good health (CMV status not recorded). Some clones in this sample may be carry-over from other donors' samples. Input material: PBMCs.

CDR3 DNA: TGTGCCAGCAGCTTAGGGGCCCAACAAGAGACCCAGTACTTC. Translating it yields CASSLGAQQETQYF. The genes are TRBV7-8 and TRBJ2-5, with unresolved D. The CDR3 loop spans 14 amino acids. Deletions cut 1 base from V and 2 bases from J, with 8 bases between. Germline V gives CDR1 SGHVS, CDR2 FQNEAQ.